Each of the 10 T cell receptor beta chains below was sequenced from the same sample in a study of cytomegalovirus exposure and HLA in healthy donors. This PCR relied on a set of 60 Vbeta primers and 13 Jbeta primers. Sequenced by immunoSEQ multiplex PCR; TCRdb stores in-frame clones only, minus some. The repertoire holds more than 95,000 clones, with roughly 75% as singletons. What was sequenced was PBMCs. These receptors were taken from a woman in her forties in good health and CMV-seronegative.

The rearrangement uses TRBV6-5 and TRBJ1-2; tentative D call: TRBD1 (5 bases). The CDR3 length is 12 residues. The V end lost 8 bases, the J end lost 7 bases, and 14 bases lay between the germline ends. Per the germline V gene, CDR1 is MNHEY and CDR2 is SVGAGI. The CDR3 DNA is TGTGCCAGCCAGGGTTCCGTGTTTGGCTACACCTTC. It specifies CASQGSVFGYTF.

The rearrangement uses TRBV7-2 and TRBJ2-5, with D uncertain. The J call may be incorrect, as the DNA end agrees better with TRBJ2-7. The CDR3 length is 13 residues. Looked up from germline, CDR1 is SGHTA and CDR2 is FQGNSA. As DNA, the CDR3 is TGTGCCAGCAGCTTGCGGAGAACCTACGAGCAGTACTTC. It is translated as CASSLRRTYEQYF.

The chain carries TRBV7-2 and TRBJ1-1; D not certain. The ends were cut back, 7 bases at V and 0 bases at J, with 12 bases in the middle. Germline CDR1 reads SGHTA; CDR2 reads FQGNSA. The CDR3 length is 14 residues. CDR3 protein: CASTAYTMNTEAFF. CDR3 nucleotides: TGTGCCAGCACCGCATACACCATGAACACTGAAGCTTTCTTT. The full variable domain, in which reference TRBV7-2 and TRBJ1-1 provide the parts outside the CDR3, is GAGVSQSPSNKVTEKGKDVELRCDPISGHTALYWYRQSLGQGLEFLIYFQGNSAPDKSGLPSDRFSAERTGGSVSTLTIQRTQQEDSAVYLCASTAYTMNTEAFFGQGTRLTVV.

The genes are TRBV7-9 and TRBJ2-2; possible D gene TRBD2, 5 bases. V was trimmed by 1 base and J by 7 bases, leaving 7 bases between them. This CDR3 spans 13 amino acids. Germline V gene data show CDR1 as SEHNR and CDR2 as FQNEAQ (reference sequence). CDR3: CASSLGTGGELFF. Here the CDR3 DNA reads TGTGCCAGCAGCTTAGGGACTGGCGGGGAGCTGTTTTTT.

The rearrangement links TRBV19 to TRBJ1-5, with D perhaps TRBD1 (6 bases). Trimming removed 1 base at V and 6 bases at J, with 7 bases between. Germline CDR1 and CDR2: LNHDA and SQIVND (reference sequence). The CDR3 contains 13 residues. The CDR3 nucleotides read TGTGCCAGTAGTATAGCAGGGGTTCAGCCCCAGCATTTT. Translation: CASSIAGVQPQHF. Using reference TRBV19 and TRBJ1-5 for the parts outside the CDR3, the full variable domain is DGGITQSPKYLFRKEGQNVTLSCEQNLNHDAMYWYRQDPGQGLRLIYYSQIVNDFQKGDIAEGYSVSREKKESFPLTVTSAQKNPTAFYLCASSIAGVQPQHFGDGTRLSIL.

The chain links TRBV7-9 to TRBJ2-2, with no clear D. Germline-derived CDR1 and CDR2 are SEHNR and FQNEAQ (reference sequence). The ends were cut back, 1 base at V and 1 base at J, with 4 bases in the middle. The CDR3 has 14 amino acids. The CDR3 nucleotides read TGTGCCAGCAGCTTAGGACAGAACACCGGGGAGCTGTTTTTT. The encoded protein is CASSLGQNTGELFF.

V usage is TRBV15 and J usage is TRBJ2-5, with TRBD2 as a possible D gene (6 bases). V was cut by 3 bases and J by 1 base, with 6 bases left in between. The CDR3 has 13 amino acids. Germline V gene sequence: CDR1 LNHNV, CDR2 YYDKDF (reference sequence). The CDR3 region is CATSRGLQETQYF. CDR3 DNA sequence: TGTGCCACCAGCAGGGGACTCCAAGAGACCCAGTACTTC.

Here the CDR3 reads CASSLRTGVGYTF. The CDR3 nucleotides read TGTGCCAGCAGCTTGAGGACAGGGGTAGGCTACACCTTC. V and J are TRBV5-4 and TRBJ1-2; 9 bases fit TRBD1. The CDR3 runs 13 residues. The germline gives CDR1 SGHNT, CDR2 YYREEE (reference sequence). Germline trimming cut 1 base from V and 8 bases from J; bases unmatched to any gene: 3.

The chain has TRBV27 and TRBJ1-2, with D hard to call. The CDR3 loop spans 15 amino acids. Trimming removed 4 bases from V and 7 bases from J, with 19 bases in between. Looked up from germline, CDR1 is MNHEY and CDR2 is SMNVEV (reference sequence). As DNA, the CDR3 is TGTGCCAGCAGTTCGGCGACTGGACGGAGGGCTGGCTACACCTTC. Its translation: CASSSATGRRAGYTF.

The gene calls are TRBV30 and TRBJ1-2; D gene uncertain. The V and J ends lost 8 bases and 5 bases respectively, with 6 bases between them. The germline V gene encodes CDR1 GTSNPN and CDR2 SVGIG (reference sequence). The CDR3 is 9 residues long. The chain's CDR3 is CAGGYGYTF. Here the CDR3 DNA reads TGTGCCGGAGGGTATGGCTACACCTTC.